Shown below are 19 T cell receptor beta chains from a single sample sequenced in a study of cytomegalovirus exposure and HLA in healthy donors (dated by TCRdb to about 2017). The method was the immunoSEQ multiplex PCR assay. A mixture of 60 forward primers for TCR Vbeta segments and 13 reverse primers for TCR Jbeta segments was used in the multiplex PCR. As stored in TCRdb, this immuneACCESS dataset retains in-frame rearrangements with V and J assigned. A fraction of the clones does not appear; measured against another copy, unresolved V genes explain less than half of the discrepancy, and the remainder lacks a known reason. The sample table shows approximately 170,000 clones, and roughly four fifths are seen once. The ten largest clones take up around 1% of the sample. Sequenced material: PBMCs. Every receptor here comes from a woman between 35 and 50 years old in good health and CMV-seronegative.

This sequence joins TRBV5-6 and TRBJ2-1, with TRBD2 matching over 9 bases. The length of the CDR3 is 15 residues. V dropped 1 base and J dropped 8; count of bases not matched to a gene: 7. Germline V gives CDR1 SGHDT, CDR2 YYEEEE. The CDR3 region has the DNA TGTGCCAGCAGCTTGCGGGGCGGGAGGGCTGATGAGCAGTTCTTC. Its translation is CASSLRGGRADEQFF.

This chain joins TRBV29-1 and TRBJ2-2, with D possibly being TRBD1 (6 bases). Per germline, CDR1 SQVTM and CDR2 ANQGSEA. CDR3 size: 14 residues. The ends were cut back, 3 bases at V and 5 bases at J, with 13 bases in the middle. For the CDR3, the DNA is TGCAGCGTTGACCTCGTTAGGGGGACCGGGGAGCTGTTTTTT. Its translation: CSVDLVRGTGELFF.

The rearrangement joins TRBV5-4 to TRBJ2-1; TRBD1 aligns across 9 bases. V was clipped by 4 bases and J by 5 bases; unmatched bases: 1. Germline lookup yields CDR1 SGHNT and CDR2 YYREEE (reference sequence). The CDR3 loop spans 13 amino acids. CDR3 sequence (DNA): TGTGCCAGCAGCGACAGGGGGGACAATGAGCAGTTCTTC. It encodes CASSDRGDNEQFF.

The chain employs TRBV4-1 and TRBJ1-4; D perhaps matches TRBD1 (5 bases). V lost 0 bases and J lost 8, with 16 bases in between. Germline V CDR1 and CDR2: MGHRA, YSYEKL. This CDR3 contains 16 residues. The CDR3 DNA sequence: TGCGCCAGCAGCCAAGATCAGGCAGGGCTAGGAGAAAAACTGTTTTTT. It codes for CASSQDQAGLGEKLFF.

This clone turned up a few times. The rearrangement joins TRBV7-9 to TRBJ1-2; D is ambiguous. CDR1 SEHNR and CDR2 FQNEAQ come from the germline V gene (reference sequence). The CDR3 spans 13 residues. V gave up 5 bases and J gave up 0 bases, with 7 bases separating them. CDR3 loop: CASSPPSNYGYTF. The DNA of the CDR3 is TGTGCCAGCAGCCCCCCGTCTAACTATGGCTACACCTTC.

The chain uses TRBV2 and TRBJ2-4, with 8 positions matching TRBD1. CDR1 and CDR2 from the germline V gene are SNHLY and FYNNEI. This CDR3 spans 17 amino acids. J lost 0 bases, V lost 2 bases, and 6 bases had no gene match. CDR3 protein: CASSEPDRGLAKNIQYF. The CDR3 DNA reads TGTGCCAGCAGTGAACCTGACAGGGGCCTAGCCAAAAACATTCAGTACTTC.

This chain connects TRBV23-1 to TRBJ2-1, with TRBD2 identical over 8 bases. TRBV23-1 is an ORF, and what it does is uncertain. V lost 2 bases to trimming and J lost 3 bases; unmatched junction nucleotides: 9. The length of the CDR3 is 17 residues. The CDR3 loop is CASSQGRVLADYNEQFF. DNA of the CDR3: TGCGCCAGCAGTCAAGGCAGGGTACTAGCGGACTACAATGAGCAGTTCTTC.

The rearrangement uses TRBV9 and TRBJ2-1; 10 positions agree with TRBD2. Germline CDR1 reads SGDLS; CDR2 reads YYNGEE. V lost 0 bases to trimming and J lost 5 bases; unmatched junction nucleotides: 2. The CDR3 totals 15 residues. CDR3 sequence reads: CASSVASGSHNEQFF. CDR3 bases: TGTGCCAGCAGCGTAGCTAGCGGGAGCCACAATGAGCAGTTCTTC.

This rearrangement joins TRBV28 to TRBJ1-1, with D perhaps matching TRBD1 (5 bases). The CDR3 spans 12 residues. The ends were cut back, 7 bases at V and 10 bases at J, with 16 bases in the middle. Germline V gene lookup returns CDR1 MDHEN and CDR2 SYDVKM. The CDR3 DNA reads TGTGCCAGCAATAAAAAGGGGTGGGGAGCTTTCTTT. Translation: CASNKKGWGAFF. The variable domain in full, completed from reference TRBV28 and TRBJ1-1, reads DVKVTQSSRYLVKRTGEKVFLECVQDMDHENMFWYRQDPGLGLRLIYFSYDVKMKEKGDIPEGYSVSREKKERFSLILESASTNQTSMYLCASNKKGWGAFFGQGTRLTVV.

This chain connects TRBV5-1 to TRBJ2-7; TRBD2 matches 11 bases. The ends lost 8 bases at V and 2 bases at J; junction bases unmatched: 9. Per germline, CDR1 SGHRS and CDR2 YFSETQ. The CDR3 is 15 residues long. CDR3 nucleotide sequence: TGCGCCAGTCAACCTGGGACTAGCGGTACCTACGAGCAGTACTTC. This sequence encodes CASQPGTSGTYEQYF.

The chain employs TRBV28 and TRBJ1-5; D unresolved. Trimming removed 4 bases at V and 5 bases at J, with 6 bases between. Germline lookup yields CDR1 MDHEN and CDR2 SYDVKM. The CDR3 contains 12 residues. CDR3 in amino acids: CASSSQDQPQHF. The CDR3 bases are TGTGCCAGCAGTTCGCAGGATCAGCCCCAGCATTTT. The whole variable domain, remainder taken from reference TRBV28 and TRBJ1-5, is DVKVTQSSRYLVKRTGEKVFLECVQDMDHENMFWYRQDPGLGLRLIYFSYDVKMKEKGDIPEGYSVSREKKERFSLILESASTNQTSMYLCASSSQDQPQHFGDGTRLSIL.

Here the CDR3 reads CAWSEGTNYGYTF. The CDR3 DNA sequence: TGTGCCTGGAGTGAGGGGACTAACTATGGCTACACCTTC. This chain links TRBV30 with TRBJ1-2; maybe TRBD1 (5 bases). Trimming took 1 base from V and 0 from J, leaving 6 bases between them. Per the germline V gene, CDR1 is GTSNPN and CDR2 is SVGIG (reference sequence). This CDR3 contains 13 residues.

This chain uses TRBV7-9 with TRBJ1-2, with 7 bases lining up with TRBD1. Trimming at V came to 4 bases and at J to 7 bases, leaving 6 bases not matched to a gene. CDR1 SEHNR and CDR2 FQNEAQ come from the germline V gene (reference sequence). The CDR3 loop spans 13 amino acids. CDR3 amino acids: CASSSHGTAGYTF. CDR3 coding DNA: TGTGCCAGCAGCTCCCACGGGACAGCTGGCTACACCTTC.

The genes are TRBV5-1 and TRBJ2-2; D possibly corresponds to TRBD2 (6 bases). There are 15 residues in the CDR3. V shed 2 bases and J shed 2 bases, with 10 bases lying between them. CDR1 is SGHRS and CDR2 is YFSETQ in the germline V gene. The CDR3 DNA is TGCGCCAGCAGCTTACCGCGGGAAAACACCGGGGAGCTGTTTTTT. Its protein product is CASSLPRENTGELFF.

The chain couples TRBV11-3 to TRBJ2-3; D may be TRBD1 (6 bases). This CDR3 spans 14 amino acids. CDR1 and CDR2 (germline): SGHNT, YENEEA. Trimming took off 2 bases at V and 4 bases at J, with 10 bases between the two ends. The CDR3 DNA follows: TGTGCCAGCAGCTTATTAGGGGGAGCAGATACGCAGTATTTT. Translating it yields CASSLLGGADTQYF.

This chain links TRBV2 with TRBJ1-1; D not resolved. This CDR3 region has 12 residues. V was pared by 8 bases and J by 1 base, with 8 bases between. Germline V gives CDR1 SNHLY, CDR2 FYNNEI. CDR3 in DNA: TGTGCCAGCGGGGAGGGGAACACTGAAGCTTTCTTT. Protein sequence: CASGEGNTEAFF.

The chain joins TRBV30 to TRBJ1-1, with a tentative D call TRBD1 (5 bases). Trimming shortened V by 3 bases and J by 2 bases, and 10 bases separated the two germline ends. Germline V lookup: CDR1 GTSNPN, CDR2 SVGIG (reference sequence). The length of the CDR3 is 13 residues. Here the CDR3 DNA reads TGTGCCTGGAGAGGACATACCAACACTGAAGCTTTCTTT. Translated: CAWRGHTNTEAFF.

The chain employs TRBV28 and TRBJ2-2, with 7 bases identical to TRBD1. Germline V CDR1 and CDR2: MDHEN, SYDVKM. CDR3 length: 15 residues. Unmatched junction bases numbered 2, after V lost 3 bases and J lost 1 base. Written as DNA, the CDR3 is TGTGCCAGCAGTTTCAGGGGGAAGAACACCGGGGAGCTGTTTTTT. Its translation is CASSFRGKNTGELFF.

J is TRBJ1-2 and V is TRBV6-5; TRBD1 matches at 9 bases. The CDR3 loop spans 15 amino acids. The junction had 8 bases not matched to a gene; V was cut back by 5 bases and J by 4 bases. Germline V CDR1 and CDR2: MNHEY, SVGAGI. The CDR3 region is CASSTMLTGGYGYTF. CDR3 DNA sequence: TGTGCCAGCAGTACTATGTTGACAGGGGGCTATGGCTACACCTTC.